The clone carrying this TCR beta chain has only one observation. The sample is drawn from a study of prognosis after radiotherapy for stage I lung cancer. The length of the CDR3 is 14 residues. Germline-derived CDR1 and CDR2 are SGHRS and YFSETQ. With V trimmed by 9 bases and J by 1 base, 3 bases remained unmatched. Two rounds of multiplex PCR amplified TCR beta CDR3 from genomic DNA. Every TRBV and TRBJ gene had its own specific primer in first-round PCR. TCRdb fed the multiplex PCR reads into MiXCR, producing one record per CDR3 protein. The table lists about 19,000 distinct CDR3 sequences, 45% to 55% of them singletons.

This chain connects TRBV5-1 to TRBJ2-2; 10 bases are shared with TRBD2. The sequencing here drew on PBMCs, taken before or after stereotactic body radiation therapy (not recorded which). This clonotype was sampled from a donor over 45 with non-small cell lung cancer. CDR3: CATGLAVNTGELFF. The CDR3, as DNA: TGCGCCACAGGACTAGCGGTGAACACCGGGGAGCTGTTTTTT.